A selection of T cell receptor beta chains follows, all from one sample in a study of cytomegalovirus exposure and HLA in healthy donors. Assay used: immunoSEQ multiplex PCR; TCRdb lists only in-frame clones, some missing. The sample holds 150,000 to 200,000 clones; around 87% are singletons and the top ten take 1.5% to 2%. The sequencing sample was made of PBMCs. These receptors were obtained from a woman aged 18-29 years in good health and CMV-seronegative. Both conserved end residues are trimmed from each CDR3. For some rows the clone size is stated as once, few or many, or as a class when expanded; others skip it.

j_gene | v_gene | abundance | CDR3aa
TRBJ1-2 | TRBV7-8 | . | ASSLFGQGDYGYT
TRBJ1-2 | TRBV7-9 | . | ASSSRPRVHT
TRBJ2-3 | TRBV18 | . | ASSPIPAGTQY
TRBJ2-5 | TRBV2 | . | ASTQETQY
TRBJ1-1 | TRBV7-9 | . | ASSLVTGSGAF
TRBJ2-3 | TRBV29-1 | . | SVQGPTDTQY
TRBJ1-4 | TRBV5-4 | . | ASSFQLNEKLF
TRBJ1-2 | TRBV13 | . | ASSLGLSQSSYGYT
TRBJ1-2 | TRBV28 | . | ASSWAEGYGYT
TRBJ1-2 | TRBV30 | few | AWSDNTGVGYT
TRBJ2-2 | TRBV9 | . | ASSGGRNTGELF
TRBJ2-3 | TRBV5-1 | . | ASAKLDTQY
. | TRBV2 | . | ASRETGGFSGNTIY
TRBJ1-1 | TRBV6-5 | . | ASRGGGDTEAF
TRBJ2-3 | TRBV7-2 | . | ASSLRAYTDTQY
TRBJ2-2 | TRBV27 | . | ASSHPAGGTGELF
TRBJ1-2 | TRBV6-1 | . | ARGGAYYGYT
TRBJ2-3 | TRBV9 | . | ASSLEGGQETDTQY
TRBJ1-2 | TRBV5-6 | . | ASSRGRDSYGYT
TRBJ1-5 | TRBV5-8 | few | ASRLGLRGLEQPQH
TRBJ1-1 | TRBV19 | . | ASSLRQGANTEAF
TRBJ2-5 | TRBV5-1 | . | ASSFGTGGIGETQY
TRBJ1-2 | TRBV2 | . | ASSTQGPNYGYT
TRBJ2-7 | TRBV5-4 | . | ASTRDRGSYEQY
TRBJ2-1 | TRBV4-1 | . | ASSQGPGTGGMKRGYNEQF
TRBJ2-7 | TRBV5-1 | . | ASSFYGGGTEEQY
TRBJ2-1 | TRBV5-8 | . | ASSLAGRRHNEQF
TRBJ2-1 | TRBV4-1 | . | ASSPTLAGGYNEQF
TRBJ2-3 | TRBV10-1 | . | ASSEAAGGGFTDTQY
TRBJ2-7 | TRBV2 | . | ASGFGELQYEQY
TRBJ1-6 | TRBV30 | . | AWTTDSPLH
TRBJ2-1 | TRBV12-2 | . | ASRPGSGTREQF
TRBJ1-2 | TRBV7-2 | . | ASSLPAGRGYT
TRBJ1-1 | TRBV7-3 | . | ASSRGGVNTEAF
TRBJ2-5 | TRBV5-4 | . | ASSLRFQETQY
TRBJ2-5 | TRBV19 | . | ASSRWGDEGQETQY
TRBJ2-7 | TRBV6-1 | . | ASSQTGGKAYEQY
TRBJ1-2 | TRBV5-6 | . | ASSFTGPYGYT
TRBJ2-5 | TRBV5-1 | . | ASSLLGAQETQY
TRBJ2-1 | TRBV5-1 | . | ASRKGTGGAYNEQF
TRBJ1-1 | TRBV10-3 | . | AISGLGPEAF
TRBJ2-3 | TRBV28 | . | ASSRTSGGWDTQY
TRBJ1-1 | TRBV7-2 | . | ASSLAPRRGRNTEAF
TRBJ1-1 | TRBV7-6 | . | ASSLGQGETEAF
TRBJ2-3 | TRBV6-1 | . | AAGGDSTDTQY
TRBJ2-1 | TRBV28 | . | ASSLDRLIQGNEQF
TRBJ2-2 | TRBV7-7 | . | ASSLGTSRTGELF
TRBJ2-7 | TRBV5-1 | once | ASSGGDGQYEQY
TRBJ2-5 | TRBV7-8 | once | ASSSGQLVQETQY
TRBJ1-1 | TRBV13 | . | ASSLTTGTRTEAF
TRBJ2-2 | TRBV7-9 | . | SSSQGGYSANTGELF
TRBJ1-6 | TRBV30 | . | ASGRGTGDYNSPLH
TRBJ1-6 | TRBV9 | once | ASSDSGDGRYSPLH
TRBJ1-4 | TRBV19 | . | ASYRAFDEKLF
TRBJ1-2 | TRBV28 | . | ASSTTGGLHGYT
TRBJ2-7 | TRBV27 | . | ASGGTGGSGVEQY
TRBJ1-2 | TRBV28 | few | ASSLDRAFYGYT
. | TRBV10-3 | once | AISERGIGRDEQY
TRBJ1-3 | TRBV19 | . | ASSSTGHHSGNTIY
TRBJ2-1 | TRBV13 | once | ASSLGRAHLSYNEQF